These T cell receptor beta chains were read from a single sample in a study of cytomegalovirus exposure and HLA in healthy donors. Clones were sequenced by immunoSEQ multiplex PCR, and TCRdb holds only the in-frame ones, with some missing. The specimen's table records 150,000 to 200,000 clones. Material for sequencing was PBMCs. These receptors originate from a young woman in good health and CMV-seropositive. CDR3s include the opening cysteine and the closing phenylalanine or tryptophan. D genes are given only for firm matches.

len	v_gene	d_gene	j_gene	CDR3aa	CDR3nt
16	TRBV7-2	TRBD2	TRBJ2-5	CASSLVSGRASKTQYF	TGTGCCAGCAGCTTAGTTAGCGGGAGGGCCTCGAAGACCCAGTACTTC
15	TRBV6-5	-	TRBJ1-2	CASSRLGRHPYGYTF	TGTGCCAGCAGCAGGTTGGGGAGACATCCTTATGGCTACACCTTC
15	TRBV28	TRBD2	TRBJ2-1	CASSFSLAGGYEQFF	TGTGCCAGCAGTTTTAGCCTAGCGGGAGGATATGAGCAGTTCTTC
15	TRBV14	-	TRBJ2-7	CASSQIAFNKDEQYF	TGTGCCAGCAGCCAAATAGCCTTTAATAAAGACGAGCAGTACTTC
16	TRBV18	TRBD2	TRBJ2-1	CASSLQRGSSYNEQFF	TGTGCCAGCTCACTGCAGCGGGGGTCATCCTACAATGAGCAGTTCTTC
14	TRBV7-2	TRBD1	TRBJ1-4	CASSPTGAGEKLFF	TGTGCCAGCAGCCCGACAGGGGCCGGAGAAAAACTGTTTTTT
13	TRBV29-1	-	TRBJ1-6	CSVIWDINSPLHF	TGCAGCGTGATCTGGGACATTAATTCACCCCTCCACTTT
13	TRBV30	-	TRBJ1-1	CAWSGRANTEAFF	TGTGCCTGGAGTGGCAGGGCAAACACTGAAGCTTTCTTT
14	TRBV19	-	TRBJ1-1	CASSPQGGAGEAFF	TGTGCCAGTAGTCCTCAAGGGGGGGCGGGTGAAGCTTTCTTT
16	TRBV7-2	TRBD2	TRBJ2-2	CASSLGLAGGTGELFF	TGTGCCAGCAGCTTAGGACTAGCGGGCGGTACCGGGGAGCTGTTTTTT
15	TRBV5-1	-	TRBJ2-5	CASSRLAALQETQYF	TGCGCCAGCAGCCGTTTAGCGGCCTTACAAGAGACCCAGTACTTC
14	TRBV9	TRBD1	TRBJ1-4	CASSGTGPNEKLFF	TGTGCCAGCAGCGGGACAGGGCCTAATGAAAAACTGTTTTTT
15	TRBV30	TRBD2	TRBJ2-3	CAWSADNPTSGPRFF	TGTGCCTGGAGTGCCGACAACCCTACTAGCGGGCCCAGGTTTTTT
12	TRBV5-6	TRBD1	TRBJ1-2	CASSWDRDGYTF	TGTGCCAGCAGCTGGGACAGGGATGGCTACACCTTC
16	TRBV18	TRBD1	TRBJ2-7	CASSPPGQGFSYEQYF	TGTGCCAGCTCACCCCCCGGACAGGGATTTTCATACGAGCAGTACTTC
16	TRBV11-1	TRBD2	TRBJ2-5	CASSFSAGGLQETQYF	TGTGCCAGCAGCTTTTCAGCGGGGGGCCTCCAAGAGACCCAGTACTTC
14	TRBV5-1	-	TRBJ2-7	CASSAQGFQLEQYF	TGCGCCAGCAGTGCACAGGGCTTCCAATTGGAGCAGTACTTC
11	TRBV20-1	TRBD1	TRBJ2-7	CSALGQLEQYF	TGCAGTGCCCTGGGACAGCTGGAGCAGTACTTC
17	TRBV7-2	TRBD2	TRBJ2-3	CASSQPLAGGPTDTQYF	TGTGCCAGCAGCCAGCCACTAGCGGGGGGCCCTACAGATACGCAGTATTTT
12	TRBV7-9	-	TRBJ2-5	CASRRSSETQYF	TGTGCCAGCAGGCGGTCATCAGAGACCCAGTACTTC
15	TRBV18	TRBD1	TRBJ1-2	CASSTGTGVLYGYTF	TGTGCCAGCTCAACGGGGACAGGGGTCCTCTATGGCTACACCTTC
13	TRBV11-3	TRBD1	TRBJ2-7	CASTPRTGFEQYF	TGTGCCAGCACCCCCCGGACAGGGTTCGAGCAGTACTTC
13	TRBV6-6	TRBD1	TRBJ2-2	CASRLTGAGELFF	TGTGCCAGCAGACTAACAGGGGCCGGGGAGCTGTTTTTT
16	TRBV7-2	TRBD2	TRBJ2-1	CASSLDLAGGFNEQFF	TGTGCCAGCAGCTTAGATTTAGCGGGGGGGTTCAATGAGCAGTTCTTC
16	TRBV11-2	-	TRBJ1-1	CASSLDAGIRNTEAFF	TGTGCCAGCAGCTTAGACGCAGGGATACGGAACACTGAAGCTTTCTTT
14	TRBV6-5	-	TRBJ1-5	CASSSAGAYQPQHF	TGTGCCAGCAGCTCCGCAGGGGCATATCAGCCCCAGCATTTT
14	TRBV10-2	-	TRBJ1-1	CASSVTVLNTEAFF	TGCGCCAGCAGTGTGACAGTACTGAACACTGAAGCTTTCTTT